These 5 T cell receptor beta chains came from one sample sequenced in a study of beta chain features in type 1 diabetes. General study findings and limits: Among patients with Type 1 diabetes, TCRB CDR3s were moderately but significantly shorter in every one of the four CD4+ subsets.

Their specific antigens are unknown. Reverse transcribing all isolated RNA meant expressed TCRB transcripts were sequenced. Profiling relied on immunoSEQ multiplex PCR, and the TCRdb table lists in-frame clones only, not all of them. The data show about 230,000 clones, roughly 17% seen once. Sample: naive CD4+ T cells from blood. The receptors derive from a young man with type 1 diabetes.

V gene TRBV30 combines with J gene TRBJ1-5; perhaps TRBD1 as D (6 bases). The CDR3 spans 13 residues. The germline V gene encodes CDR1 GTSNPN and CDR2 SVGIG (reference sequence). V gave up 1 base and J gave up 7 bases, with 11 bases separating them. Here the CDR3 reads CAWSGRGRQPQHF. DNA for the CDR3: TGTGCCTGGAGTGGTAGGGGGAGGCAGCCCCAGCATTTT.

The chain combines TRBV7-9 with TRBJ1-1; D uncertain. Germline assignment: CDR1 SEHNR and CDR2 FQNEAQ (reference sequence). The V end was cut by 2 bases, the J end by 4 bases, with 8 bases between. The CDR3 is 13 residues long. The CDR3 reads CASSLNSITEAFF. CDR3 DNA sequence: TGTGCCAGCAGCTTAAATTCAATCACTGAAGCTTTCTTT.

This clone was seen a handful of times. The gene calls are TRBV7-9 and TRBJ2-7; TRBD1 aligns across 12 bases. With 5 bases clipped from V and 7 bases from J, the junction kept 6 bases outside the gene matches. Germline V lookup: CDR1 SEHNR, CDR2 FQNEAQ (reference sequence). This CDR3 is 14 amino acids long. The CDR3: CASSAGTGGGEQYF. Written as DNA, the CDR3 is TGTGCCAGCAGCGCCGGGACAGGGGGCGGGGAGCAGTACTTC.

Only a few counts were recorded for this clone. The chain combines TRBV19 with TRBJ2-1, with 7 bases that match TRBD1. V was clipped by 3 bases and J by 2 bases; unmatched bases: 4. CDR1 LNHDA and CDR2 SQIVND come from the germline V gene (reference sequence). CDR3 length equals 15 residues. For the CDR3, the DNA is TGTGCCAGTAGTATTGGTACAGGGGCCTACAATGAGCAGTTCTTC. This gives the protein CASSIGTGAYNEQFF.

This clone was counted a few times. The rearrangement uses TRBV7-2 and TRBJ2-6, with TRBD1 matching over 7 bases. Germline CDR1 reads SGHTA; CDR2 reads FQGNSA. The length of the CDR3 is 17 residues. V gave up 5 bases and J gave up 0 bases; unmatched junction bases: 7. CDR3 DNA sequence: TGTGCCAGCAGCAACAGGGGCGCAAGCTCTGGGGCCAACGTCCTGACTTTC. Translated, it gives CASSNRGASSGANVLTF.